This T cell receptor beta chain was obtained from a study of cytomegalovirus exposure and HLA in healthy donors. Germline loops: CDR1 SGHVS, CDR2 FNYEAQ. V gave up 3 bases and J gave up 1 base; unmatched junction bases: 4. CDR3 length equals 15 residues. Sequencing was performed with immunoSEQ multiplex PCR; in TCRdb, only in-frame clones are kept and a portion is missing. Of some 170,000 clones in the sample, around four fifths were seen once. In the case of this clone: Its specificity is unknown.

Study-wide points: There were some public TCRs occurring in many donors, but most TCR sequences were rare. A list of roughly 180 TCR beta chains associated with cytomegalovirus was given.

The sequenced sample was PBMCs. The receptor's source is a young man in good health and CMV-seropositive. This chain connects TRBV7-6 to TRBJ2-7; TRBD1 agrees at 9 bases. The CDR3 sequence is CASSLQGQGSYEQYF. Written as DNA, the CDR3 is TGTGCCAGCAGCTTGCAAGGACAGGGGTCCTACGAGCAGTACTTC.